Below, 30 T cell receptor beta chains from the same sample are listed, as sequenced in a study of technical replicates of blood from a few donors. Measured with immunoSEQ multiplex PCR; TCRdb has only the in-frame clones, and not every one. This repertoire shows 55,000 to 65,000 clones, 97% found once; its top ten account for 0.15% to 0.25%. The material sequenced was T cells isolated from PBMCs. These receptors were taken from a human donor in good health.

The CDR3 loop reads CASTKRDIGDVGSEQYF. The CDR3 DNA reads TGTGCCAGTACCAAAAGGGACATTGGGGATGTAGGTTCCGAGCAGTACTTC. The chain recombines TRBV2 with TRBJ2-7; a possible D gene is TRBD1 (6 bases). Trimming took 9 bases from V and 6 from J, leaving 30 bases between them. Germline V CDR1 and CDR2: SNHLY, FYNNEI. This CDR3 has 17 amino acids.

The chain carries TRBV2 and TRBJ1-5; D is unclear. Trimming cost V 8 bases and J 10 bases, with 18 bases left between them. The CDR3 runs 13 residues. CDR1 is SNHLY, CDR2 FYNNEI, per germline. In DNA, the CDR3 is TGTGCCAGCTGCCCAGAGGCTCAAAGCCCCCAGCATTTT. Amino acids: CASCPEAQSPQHF.

The J gene is TRBJ2-1, the V gene TRBV5-1; 12 nucleotides match TRBD2. This CDR3 is 15 amino acids long. J lost 7 bases, V lost 4 bases, and 6 bases had no gene match. Germline V gene lookup returns CDR1 SGHRS and CDR2 YFSETQ. The CDR3 DNA follows: TGCGCCAGCAGCCCCCCGACTAGCGGGAGAAATGAGCAGTTCTTC. Protein sequence: CASSPPTSGRNEQFF. Variable domain in full (rest from reference TRBV5-1 and TRBJ2-1): KAGVTQTPRYLIKTRGQQVTLSCSPISGHRSVSWYQQTPGQGLQFLFEYFSETQRNKGNFPGRFSGRQFSNSRSEMNVSTLELGDSALYLCASSPPTSGRNEQFFGPGTRLTVL.

V and J are TRBV30 and TRBJ1-5, with 11 positions matching TRBD1. This CDR3 comprises 14 residues. Trimming took 4 bases from V and 6 from J; bases not matched to a gene: 5. Germline assignment: CDR1 GTSNPN and CDR2 SVGIG (reference sequence). CDR3 coding DNA: TGTGCCTGGACCCCGGGGACAGGGGGTCAGCCCCAGCATTTT. Encoded protein: CAWTPGTGGQPQHF.

This chain links TRBV9 with TRBJ1-1, with D unresolved. The CDR3 spans 16 residues. Germline V gives CDR1 SGDLS, CDR2 YYNGEE. V was shortened by 0 bases and J by 6 bases, with 18 bases between the two germline ends. CDR3 nucleotide sequence: TGTGCCAGCAGCGTAGGTGTCTCGGGAAGAGTCTCTGAAGCTTTCTTT. It specifies CASSVGVSGRVSEAFF. Variable domain in full (rest from reference TRBV9 and TRBJ1-1): DSGVTQTPKHLITATGQRVTLRCSPRSGDLSVYWYQQSLDQGLQFLIQYYNGEERAKGNILERFSAQQFPDLHSELNLSSLELGDSALYFCASSVGVSGRVSEAFFGQGTRLTVV.

V gene TRBV7-2 combines with J gene TRBJ2-5; D remains ambiguous. V shed 1 base and J shed 10 bases, with 16 bases lying between them. Germline values: CDR1 SGHTA, CDR2 FQGNSA. The CDR3 is 14 amino acids. CDR3 nucleotides: TGTGCCAGCAGCTTAGAGGCGGCCAGTGAGTTCCAGTACTTC. This sequence encodes CASSLEAASEFQYF.

V is TRBV5-1 and J is TRBJ1-2, with 7 bases aligning to TRBD1. This CDR3 is 16 amino acids long. The germline V gene has CDR1 SGHRS and CDR2 YFSETQ. The J segment lost 7 bases and the V segment lost 4 bases, leaving 16 bases of the junction unmatched. The CDR3, as DNA: TGCGCCAGCAGCCCGGGACAGCCTACTTTTCCCCCTGGCTACACCTTC. Protein: CASSPGQPTFPPGYTF.

The chain joins TRBV5-1 to TRBJ1-3, with 9 positions matching TRBD1. J lost 3 bases, V lost 3 bases, and 4 bases had no gene match. This CDR3 has 15 amino acids. Germline V lookup: CDR1 SGHRS, CDR2 YFSETQ. The CDR3, as DNA: TGCGCCAGCAGCTCGGGACAGGGTTTTGGAAACACCATATATTTT. Protein sequence: CASSSGQGFGNTIYF.

The rearrangement links TRBV6-1 to TRBJ2-7; perhaps TRBD2 as D (6 bases). Looked up from germline, CDR1 is MNHNS and CDR2 is SASEGT. This CDR3 is 15 amino acids long. Trimming cost V 5 bases and J 2 bases, with 16 bases left between them. CDR3 sequence (DNA): TGTGCCAGCAGTTTGGAGGGACGGACAACCTACGAGCAGTACTTC. Translated: CASSLEGRTTYEQYF.

V and J are TRBV2 and TRBJ2-1, with 10 bases lining up with TRBD2. With V trimmed by 8 bases and J by 7 bases, 26 bases remained unmatched. The CDR3 runs 20 residues. Germline lookup yields CDR1 SNHLY and CDR2 FYNNEI. The CDR3 DNA is TGTGCCAGCCTTGACGGACAGGGTATTAGCGGGGGGTTCGGTTGGAATGAGCAGTTCTTC. Residues: CASLDGQGISGGFGWNEQFF.

The genes are TRBV7-2 and TRBJ1-5; a possible D gene is TRBD1 (5 bases). V was cut by 6 bases and J by 0 bases, with 18 bases left in between. Germline values: CDR1 SGHTA, CDR2 FQGNSA. The CDR3 runs 17 residues. CDR3 amino acids: CASSGPGLTYSNQPQHF. The CDR3 DNA follows: TGTGCCAGCAGTGGTCCGGGACTGACATATAGCAATCAGCCCCAGCATTTT.

CDR3 residues: CAWRRDWDNYGYTF. The CDR3 nucleotides read TGTGCCTGGAGACGGGACTGGGATAACTATGGCTACACCTTC. J is TRBJ1-2 and V is TRBV30, with D possibly being TRBD1 (5 bases). The germline V gene encodes CDR1 GTSNPN and CDR2 SVGIG (reference sequence). Trimming took off 3 bases at V and 1 base at J, with 12 bases between the two ends. This CDR3 spans 14 amino acids.

The rearrangement links TRBV11-3 to TRBJ1-6, with D possibly matching TRBD1 (5 bases). CDR1 and CDR2 (germline): SGHNT, YENEEA. Deletions cut 2 bases from V and 9 bases from J, with 17 bases between. The CDR3 is 16 amino acids. This CDR3 is CASSLRPSLGGSPLHF. CDR3 in DNA: TGTGCCAGCAGCTTACGCCCCTCCTTGGGGGGTTCACCCCTCCACTTT.

The CDR3 reads CASKNEQGAGGYTF. Written as DNA, the CDR3 is TGTGCCAGCAAGAACGAGCAGGGGGCCGGGGGCTACACCTTC. V usage is TRBV2 and J usage is TRBJ1-2; 8 nucleotides line up with TRBD1. Losses at the gene ends were 7 bases for V and 8 bases for J; bases not matched to a gene: 12. This CDR3 contains 14 residues. From germline, CDR1 is SNHLY and CDR2 FYNNEI.

The gene calls are TRBV10-3 and TRBJ2-5, with 7 bases matching TRBD1. Trimming removed 10 bases from V and 2 bases from J; junction bases left unmatched: 13. Germline CDR1 ENHRY, CDR2 SYGVKD. There are 15 residues in the CDR3. In DNA, the CDR3 is TGTGCCAAACAGGGGCCGGGACACTTACAAGAGACCCAGTACTTC. This codes for CAKQGPGHLQETQYF.

The chain employs TRBV9 and TRBJ1-2; D unresolved. The V gene lost 0 bases and the J gene lost 5 bases, with 14 bases spanning the gap. Germline lookup yields CDR1 SGDLS and CDR2 YYNGEE. The length of the CDR3 is 15 residues. The DNA for the CDR3 is TGTGCCAGCAGCGTAGATGTAGGGAGGGCATATGGCTACACCTTC. Its protein is CASSVDVGRAYGYTF.

The V and J genes are TRBV7-9 and TRBJ2-7; TRBD1 matches 7 bases. J lost 5 bases, V lost 2 bases, and 0 bases had no gene match. Germline values: CDR1 SEHNR, CDR2 FQNEAQ (reference sequence). This CDR3 is built from 12 residues. CDR3 coding DNA: TGTGCCAGCAGCTTAACAGGGGACGAGCAGTACTTC. Translated, it gives CASSLTGDEQYF.

The sample holds one count of this clone. The chain employs TRBV6-6 and TRBJ2-7, with 7 positions matching TRBD1. Germline CDR1 reads MNHNY; CDR2 reads SVGAGI (reference sequence). The CDR3 runs 15 residues. V trimming: 3 bases; J trimming: 3 bases; junction bases outside the gene matches: 8. The CDR3 region is CASSYDHRDSYEQYF. The CDR3, as DNA: TGTGCCAGCAGTTATGACCACCGGGACAGCTACGAGCAGTACTTC.

J is TRBJ1-1 and V is TRBV6-5; D uncertain. Trimming took off 6 bases at V and 14 bases at J, with 16 bases between the two ends. Germline V lookup: CDR1 MNHEY, CDR2 SVGAGI. This CDR3 has 11 amino acids. This chain's CDR3 is CASRESDLEFF. The CDR3 DNA is TGTGCCAGCAGGGAGAGCGATTTGGAGTTCTTT.

The V and J genes are TRBV11-2 and TRBJ2-3; no reliable D call. The CDR3 is 16 residues long. V shed 1 base and J shed 1 base, with 12 bases lying between them. CDR1 is SGHAT, CDR2 FQNNGV, per germline. The CDR3 region is CASSLGANRGTDTQYF. The CDR3 region has the DNA TGTGCCAGCAGCTTAGGTGCAAACCGGGGCACAGATACGCAGTATTTT.

This chain connects TRBV30 to TRBJ2-7; 9 nucleotides agree with TRBD1. V shed 6 bases, J shed 4 bases, and the junction held 4 bases outside the gene matches. This CDR3 has 12 residues. Germline CDR1 and CDR2: GTSNPN and SVGIG (reference sequence). The CDR3, as DNA: TGTGCCTGTCGGGACAGGGTATACGAGCAGTACTTC. It is translated as CACRDRVYEQYF.

The chain links TRBV5-1 to TRBJ1-1; a weak D match, TRBD1 (5 bases). The CDR3 covers 14 residues. V dropped 2 bases and J dropped 4 bases, with 12 bases sitting between them. Germline V gene lookup returns CDR1 SGHRS and CDR2 YFSETQ. CDR3 region: CASSLSQGFTEAFF. The CDR3, as DNA: TGCGCCAGCAGCTTATCCCAGGGTTTCACTGAAGCTTTCTTT.

This chain joins TRBV5-6 and TRBJ1-2; tentative D call: TRBD1 (5 bases). The CDR3 is 13 amino acids. Germline CDR1 SGHDT, CDR2 YYEEEE. Trimming removed 4 bases from V and 11 bases from J, with 18 bases in between. The DNA for the CDR3 is TGTGCCAGCAGCCGCCCGGCAGGGATTGTATACACCTTC. It yields the protein CASSRPAGIVYTF.

This chain links TRBV15 with TRBJ2-7, with TRBD1 matching 7 bases. CDR3 length: 14 amino acids. Trimming cost V 0 bases and J 7 bases; bases outside gene matches: 6. Germline CDR1 and CDR2: LNHNV and YYDKDF (reference sequence). CDR3 loop: CATSRDDRVGEQYF. The CDR3 DNA reads TGTGCCACCAGCAGAGATGACAGGGTTGGGGAGCAGTACTTC.

This sequence joins TRBV6-5 and TRBJ1-4, with 7 bases matching TRBD1. After removal of 5 bases from V and 8 bases from J, the junction contained 11 bases not matched to a gene. The length of the CDR3 is 15 residues. The germline CDR1 and CDR2 sequences are MNHEY and SVGAGI. The CDR3 loop is CASSLRTGVYEKLFF. CDR3 in DNA: TGTGCCAGCAGTCTGAGGACAGGAGTTTACGAAAAACTGTTTTTT.

The chain carries TRBV30 and TRBJ2-7; D unresolved. V was cut by 3 bases and J by 0 bases, with 6 bases left in between. The CDR3 consists of 12 residues. Germline V gene lookup returns CDR1 GTSNPN and CDR2 SVGIG (reference sequence). The CDR3 DNA reads as TGTGCCTGGAGGCGCGGCTCCTACGAGCAGTACTTC. It codes for CAWRRGSYEQYF.

A single count supports this clone. The J gene is TRBJ1-6, the V gene TRBV7-9; D gene ambiguous. Trimming left V 2 bases short and J 6 bases short, with 14 bases between. This CDR3 contains 16 residues. Germline V lookup: CDR1 SEHNR, CDR2 FQNEAQ (reference sequence). CDR3 DNA sequence: TGTGCCAGCAGCTTATATCAGGAATGGTCTAATTCACCCCTCCACTTT. Its protein product is CASSLYQEWSNSPLHF.

The J gene is TRBJ1-4, the V gene TRBV6-5, with TRBD1 as a possible D gene (6 bases). Deletions cut 6 bases from V and 8 bases from J, with 19 bases between. The CDR3 extends over 15 amino acids. CDR1 MNHEY and CDR2 SVGAGI come from the germline V gene. The CDR3 sequence is CASSPSRGAKEKLFF. The CDR3, as DNA: TGTGCCAGCAGCCCCTCCCGGGGGGCGAAAGAAAAACTGTTTTTT.

The V and J genes are TRBV5-1 and TRBJ2-7; D may be TRBD2 (5 bases). CDR1 SGHRS and CDR2 YFSETQ come from the germline V gene. The V gene lost 2 bases and the J gene lost 2 bases, with 8 bases spanning the gap. This CDR3 contains 13 residues. This CDR3 reads CASSFRDPYEQYF. The DNA for the CDR3 is TGCGCCAGCAGCTTCCGGGATCCCTACGAGCAGTACTTC.

The genes are TRBV18 and TRBJ1-2; 7 bases map to TRBD1. The ends lost 0 bases at V and 7 bases at J; junction bases unmatched: 2. This CDR3 contains 13 residues. The germline gives CDR1 KGHSH, CDR2 LQKENI. The CDR3 loop is CASSPPTGTGYTF. The CDR3 DNA sequence: TGTGCCAGCTCACCACCGACAGGGACTGGCTACACCTTC.